The 14 T cell receptor beta chains listed next were all sequenced from one sample in a study of CD8 T cells in Susac syndrome. A quantity of roughly 0.5 to 1 ug RNA underwent reverse transcription using random hexamers. TCRdb re-analysed the immunoSEQ multiplex PCR reads in MiXCR, keeping a single row per CDR3 protein. This repertoire shows about 200,000 distinct CDR3 sequences, approximately 96% found once; its top ten account for more than 0.09%. The sequencing input was CD4+ T cells from PBMCs. The receptors were sampled from a human donor with multiple sclerosis.

The chain couples TRBV19 to TRBJ2-1; tentative D call: TRBD2 (6 bases). This CDR3 comprises 16 residues. V was trimmed by 1 base and J by 6 bases, leaving 16 bases between them. Germline lookup yields CDR1 LNHDA and CDR2 SQIVND (reference sequence). The CDR3 loop reads CASSIVAGFGGNEQFF. For the CDR3, the DNA is TGTGCCAGTAGTATAGTAGCAGGTTTCGGGGGCAATGAGCAGTTCTTC.

V and J are TRBV5-1 and TRBJ1-6; D not certain. Per germline, CDR1 SGHRS and CDR2 YFSETQ. CDR3 size: 13 residues. V was cut by 2 bases and J by 3 bases, with 3 bases left in between. The CDR3 is CASSFDYNSPLHF. The CDR3 DNA follows: TGCGCCAGCAGCTTTGACTATAATTCACCCCTCCACTTT.

The chain employs TRBV11-3 and TRBJ2-7; no definite D call. The V gene's germline CDR1 is SGHNT and CDR2 YENEEA. The CDR3 extends over 14 amino acids. V dropped 4 bases and J dropped 5 bases, with 15 bases sitting between them. DNA of the CDR3: TGTGCCAGCAGCTCGGGTGGTAAGATGGACGAGCAGTACTTC. It specifies CASSSGGKMDEQYF.

V gene TRBV25-1 combines with J gene TRBJ1-2, with TRBD1 matching 8 bases. The CDR3 is 13 residues long. The V gene end was trimmed by 4 bases and the J gene end by 7 bases; junction bases not matched to a gene: 5. Germline CDR1 MGHDK, CDR2 SYGVNS. CDR3 in DNA: TGTGCCAGCAGTGGGACAGGGAATCGTGGCTACACCTTC. Translating it yields CASSGTGNRGYTF.

The V gene is TRBV29-1, the J gene TRBJ1-6; the D gene is possibly TRBD1 (5 bases). Germline V gene sequence: CDR1 SQVTM, CDR2 ANQGSEA. V was trimmed by 4 bases and J by 7 bases, leaving 11 bases between them. CDR3 length: 13 residues. CDR3 nucleotide sequence: TGCAGCGTTGGGGGTACAGGCAATTCACCCCTCCACTTT. It yields the protein CSVGGTGNSPLHF.

This chain connects TRBV2 to TRBJ2-7, with D perhaps matching TRBD1 or TRBD2 (5 bases each). Germline CDR1 and CDR2: SNHLY and FYNNEI. The V gene lost 8 bases and the J gene lost 3 bases, with 23 bases spanning the gap. The CDR3 is made up of 16 amino acids. The CDR3 here is CASGNLRAGSGYEQYF. The CDR3 DNA sequence: TGTGCCAGCGGAAATCTGAGGGCAGGGTCGGGCTACGAGCAGTACTTC. The variable domain in full, with the rest retrieved from reference TRBV2 and TRBJ2-7, is EPEVTQTPSHQVTQMGQEVILRCVPISNHLYFYWYRQILGQKVEFLVSFYNNEISEKSEIFDDQFSVERPDGSNFTLKIRSTKLEDSAMYFCASGNLRAGSGYEQYFGPGTRLTVT.

The V gene is TRBV3-1, the J gene TRBJ1-1; D not certain. In germline, CDR1 is LGHDT, CDR2 YNNKEL (reference sequence). V gave up 4 bases and J gave up 0 bases, with 9 bases separating them. This CDR3 contains 14 residues. The CDR3 region is CASSPWLMNTEAFF. The CDR3 bases are TGTGCCAGCAGCCCCTGGCTCATGAACACTGAAGCTTTCTTT.

This sequence joins TRBV29-1 and TRBJ1-1; 7 nucleotides line up with TRBD1. Trimming took 3 bases from V and 2 from J; bases not matched to a gene: 6. Germline CDR1 reads SQVTM; CDR2 reads ANQGSEA. This CDR3 comprises 14 residues. The CDR3 nucleotides are TGCAGCGTTGACCCGACAGGGATAAACACTGAAGCTTTCTTT. Protein: CSVDPTGINTEAFF. The full variable domain, completed using reference TRBV29-1 and TRBJ1-1, is SAVISQKPSRDICQRGTSLTIQCQVDSQVTMMFWYRQQPGQSLTLIATANQGSEATYESGFVIDKFPISRPNLTFSTLTVSNMSPEDSSIYLCSVDPTGINTEAFFGQGTRLTVV.

The rearrangement uses TRBV19 and TRBJ1-2; 7 nucleotides match TRBD1. Trimming removed 3 bases from V and 7 bases from J; junction bases left unmatched: 2. The germline V gene has CDR1 LNHDA and CDR2 SQIVND (reference sequence). CDR3 length equals 12 residues. The CDR3 coding sequence is TGTGCCAGTAGTATCCCAGGGGGTGGCTACACCTTC. It yields the protein CASSIPGGGYTF.

The chain is built from TRBV18 and TRBJ1-1, with 10 bases matching TRBD1. The CDR3 consists of 13 residues. V dropped 5 bases and J dropped 7; count of bases not matched to a gene: 4. Germline values: CDR1 KGHSH, CDR2 LQKENI. CDR3 sequence reads: CASSGRDRGEAFF. In DNA, the CDR3 is TGTGCCAGCTCAGGACGGGACAGGGGTGAAGCTTTCTTT.

The gene calls are TRBV30 and TRBJ1-2; no clear D gene. The germline CDR1 and CDR2 sequences are GTSNPN and SVGIG (reference sequence). Trimming shortened V by 0 bases and J by 8 bases, and 16 bases separated the two germline ends. The CDR3 is made up of 14 amino acids. The CDR3 DNA reads as TGTGCCTGGAGTGTACCTGGGCAGGACGGGGGCTACACCTTC. Its protein product is CAWSVPGQDGGYTF.

This rearrangement joins TRBV2 to TRBJ2-3; D gene uncertain. Trimming removed 8 bases at V and 4 bases at J, with 13 bases between. CDR3 length: 13 amino acids. Looked up from germline, CDR1 is SNHLY and CDR2 is FYNNEI. CDR3 amino acids: CASGQSLADTQYF. The CDR3 DNA reads as TGTGCCAGCGGCCAGTCCTTAGCAGATACGCAGTATTTT.

The rearrangement uses TRBV6-5 and TRBJ1-2, with no clear D. The V end lost 0 bases, the J end lost 0 bases, and 8 bases lay between the germline ends. This CDR3 comprises 15 residues. The germline CDR1 and CDR2 sequences are MNHEY and SVGAGI. DNA of the CDR3: TGTGCCAGCAGTTACTCCCGTTCTTCTAACTATGGCTACACCTTC. This sequence encodes CASSYSRSSNYGYTF.

The genes are TRBV29-1 and TRBJ1-1; D is possibly TRBD1 (6 bases). CDR3 length equals 10 residues. The V gene lost 5 bases and the J gene lost 8 bases, with 9 bases spanning the gap. Germline CDR1 reads SQVTM; CDR2 reads ANQGSEA. CDR3 sequence reads: CSVKTGEAFF. The DNA of the CDR3 is TGCAGCGTTAAAACAGGGGAAGCTTTCTTT.